Below are 23 T cell receptor beta chains sequenced from a single sample in a study of T-cell memory formation after mild COVID-19. One entry per CDR3 protein results from TCRdb running MiXCR on the 5' RACE reads. The repertoire includes 150,000 or so distinct CDR3 sequences, around a tenth of them detected once, and approximately 3.8% sits in the top ten. Sequencing was carried out using PBMCs or a T cell subset sorted from them (not recorded which). The receptors here all came from a man aged 18 to 30 who had mild COVID-19 (a few samples of this study predate the infection). Cell type and time point are not known.

This clonotype has more than one count but fewer than ten. J is TRBJ1-6 and V is TRBV5-1, with 7 bases that match TRBD1. Germline V gives CDR1 SGHRS, CDR2 YFSETQ. The CDR3 totals 17 residues. J lost 8 bases, V lost 1 base, and 12 bases had no gene match. CDR3 in amino acids: CASSLLLRAGGDSPLHF. The CDR3 coding sequence is TGCGCCAGCAGCTTGCTCTTACGAGCAGGGGGAGATTCACCCCTCCACTTT. Drawing the rest from reference TRBV5-1 and TRBJ1-6, the complete variable domain is KAGVTQTPRYLIKTRGQQVTLSCSPISGHRSVSWYQQTPGQGLQFLFEYFSETQRNKGNFPGRFSGRQFSNSRSEMNVSTLELGDSALYLCASSLLLRAGGDSPLHFGNGTRLTVT.

V is TRBV2 and J is TRBJ2-3; 8 nucleotides match TRBD2. The J segment lost 6 bases and the V segment lost 6 bases, leaving 11 bases of the junction unmatched. Looked up from germline, CDR1 is SNHLY and CDR2 is FYNNEI. The CDR3 has 15 residues. CDR3 coding DNA: TGTGCCAGCAGCGCCGATGCGGGGGGCCTGGATACGCAGTATTTT. Translating gives CASSADAGGLDTQYF.

This rearrangement joins TRBV28 to TRBJ2-5; tentative D call: TRBD1 (5 bases). The V gene's germline CDR1 is MDHEN and CDR2 SYDVKM. V dropped 2 bases and J dropped 5 bases, with 15 bases sitting between them. The CDR3 contains 15 residues. CDR3 in amino acids: CASSLDQGKGETQYF. The CDR3 DNA is TGTGCCAGCAGTTTAGATCAGGGCAAAGGGGAGACCCAGTACTTC.

This clonotype showed up just a few times. V gene TRBV4-2 combines with J gene TRBJ2-3; TRBD2 matches at 8 bases. Germline CDR1 reads LGHNA; CDR2 reads YNFKEQ. CDR3 length: 15 amino acids. Trimming removed 0 bases from V and 1 base from J; junction bases left unmatched: 0. The CDR3 nucleotides read TGTGCCAGCAGCCAAGAAGCGGGGGGCACAGATACGCAGTATTTT. Protein sequence: CASSQEAGGTDTQYF.

The chain links TRBV9 to TRBJ1-1; weak D call: TRBD1 (6 bases). This CDR3 spans 14 amino acids. The germline V gene encodes CDR1 SGDLS and CDR2 YYNGEE. V was shortened by 4 bases and J by 0 bases, with 10 bases between the two germline ends. CDR3 protein: CASSNTGMNTEAFF. The CDR3 DNA reads TGTGCCAGCAGCAATACAGGGATGAACACTGAAGCTTTCTTT.

In this sample, this clonotype turned up a few times. This chain links TRBV20-1 with TRBJ1-6; no clear D gene. Germline CDR1 is DFQATT and CDR2 is SNEGSKA (reference sequence). The CDR3 is 12 residues long. Between the trimmed V and J ends, which lost 5 bases and 5 bases, there was a span of 7 bases. This CDR3 reads CSAPNNNSPLHF. In nucleotides, the CDR3 is TGCAGTGCTCCTAACAATAATTCACCCCTCCACTTT.

This chain connects TRBV11-3 to TRBJ2-3, with D unresolved. CDR1 and CDR2 (germline): SGHNT, YENEEA. The CDR3 extends over 12 amino acids. Trimming removed 2 bases at V and 6 bases at J, with 6 bases between. CDR3 bases: TGTGCCAGCAGCTTAAATGGCGATACGCAGTATTTT. Amino acids: CASSLNGDTQYF.

Only one count was recorded for this clonotype. The chain combines TRBV7-2 with TRBJ1-6; the D is unclear. The germline V and J ends were trimmed by 4 bases and 10 bases, with 14 bases remaining between them. The CDR3 is made up of 14 amino acids. The germline V gene has CDR1 SGHTA and CDR2 FQGNSA. CDR3 sequence reads: CASSSWLPGSPLHF. The CDR3 DNA reads as TGTGCCAGCAGCTCATGGCTACCGGGCTCACCCCTCCACTTT.

The chain carries TRBV7-3 and TRBJ2-5; D unclear. The V gene lost 0 bases and the J gene lost 1 base, with 3 bases spanning the gap. Germline assignment: CDR1 SGHTA and CDR2 FQGTGA. This CDR3 has 13 amino acids. CDR3 residues: CASSLTFQETQYF. Written as DNA, the CDR3 is TGTGCCAGCAGCTTAACTTTCCAAGAGACCCAGTACTTC. The complete variable domain, with remaining parts taken from reference TRBV7-3 and TRBJ2-5, reads GAGVSQTPSNKVTEKGKYVELRCDPISGHTALYWYRQSLGQGPEFLIYFQGTGAADDSGLPNDRFFAVRPEGSVSTLKIQRTERGDSAVYLCASSLTFQETQYFGPGTRLLVL.

This clonotype was seen a handful of times. The chain uses TRBV4-3 and TRBJ2-1; the match to TRBD2 covers 11 bases. The CDR3 totals 13 residues. Germline V gene data show CDR1 as LGHNA and CDR2 as YSLEER. J was trimmed by 12 bases and V by 0 bases; bases with no gene match: 1. CDR3: CASSQELAGVQFF. In DNA form, the CDR3 reads TGCGCCAGCAGCCAAGAACTAGCGGGGGTGCAGTTCTTC.

On this clonotype: A junction end diverges from the germline sequence, so it may reflect a read error. This chain joins TRBV3-1 and TRBJ2-1; maybe TRBD2 (5 bases). The CDR3 covers 14 residues. The germline V gene has CDR1 LGHDT and CDR2 YNNKEL (reference sequence). CDR3 region: CASSQDIDGRHWLF. CDR3 nucleotides: TGTGCCAGCAGCCAAGATATCGATGGGAGACACTGGCTCTTC.

This clonotype has just a few counts. The chain has TRBV12-3 or TRBV12-4 and TRBJ1-2; TRBD1 might be the D (6 bases). CDR3 length: 14 residues. With 3 bases removed from V and 9 bases from J, the gap between germline ends came to 17 bases. The CDR3 DNA sequence: TGTGCCAGCAGTTTGGGGGGGCACGAGGGGAGCTACACCTTC. Translating it yields CASSLGGHEGSYTF.

The CDR3 DNA reads TGTGCCAGCAGCCCGGGACTAGCGCTTAGTGAGCAGTTCTTC. This gives the protein CASSPGLALSEQFF. The V call is TRBV12-3 or TRBV12-4, the J call TRBJ2-1; 10 bases map to TRBD2. The V gene end was trimmed by 6 bases and the J gene end by 9 bases; junction bases not matched to a gene: 8. The CDR3 spans 14 residues.

This clonotype was counted between two and nine times. The chain joins TRBV24-1 to TRBJ2-5; D may be TRBD2 (5 bases). In germline, CDR1 is KGHDR, CDR2 SFDVKD. The V end was cut by 5 bases, the J end by 1 base, with 7 bases between. The CDR3 covers 13 residues. CDR3 amino acids: CATSADFQETQYF. Here the CDR3 DNA reads TGTGCCACCAGTGCGGACTTCCAAGAGACCCAGTACTTC.

V gene TRBV4-3 combines with J gene TRBJ1-2; D call uncertain. The germline V gene encodes CDR1 LGHNA and CDR2 YSLEER. V was pared by 4 bases and J by 8 bases, with 11 bases between. The length of the CDR3 is 12 residues. The CDR3 sequence is CASSRRSGGYTF. CDR3 DNA: TGCGCCAGCAGCCGCCGATCTGGAGGCTACACCTTC.

This clonotype occurred a few times. The gene calls are TRBV5-6 and TRBJ2-2; 8 bases are shared with TRBD1. The V gene's germline CDR1 is SGHDT and CDR2 YYEEEE. The J segment lost 3 bases and the V segment lost 4 bases, leaving 11 bases of the junction unmatched. The CDR3 is 17 residues long. CDR3 DNA: TGTGCCAGCAGCAGGCCCCCAAGGACAGGGCACACCGGGGAGCTGTTTTTT. It specifies CASSRPPRTGHTGELFF. Filled out from reference TRBV5-6 and TRBJ2-2, the complete variable domain reads DAGVTQSPTHLIKTRGQQVTLRCSPKSGHDTVSWYQQALGQGPQFIFQYYEEEERQRGNFPDRFSGHQFPNYSSELNVNALLLGDSALYLCASSRPPRTGHTGELFFGEGSRLTVL.

The V gene is TRBV12-3 or TRBV12-4, the J gene TRBJ2-1; 11 nucleotides align to TRBD2. The CDR3 is made up of 15 amino acids. V lost 5 bases, J lost 7 bases, and 7 bases stayed unmatched. Here the CDR3 DNA reads TGTGCCAGCAGTGAACTAGCGGGGGCTTTTAATGAGCAGTTCTTC. Protein sequence: CASSELAGAFNEQFF.

This sequence joins TRBV18 and TRBJ1-6, with D possibly TRBD1 on 6 matching bases. The CDR3 consists of 15 residues. V lost 4 bases, J lost 8 bases, and 15 bases lay in between. The germline gives CDR1 KGHSH, CDR2 LQKENI. CDR3 nucleotide sequence: TGTGCCAGCTCACTGGCAGGGGACGTCGATTCACCCCTCCACTTT. The encoded protein is CASSLAGDVDSPLHF. The full variable domain, its missing parts supplied by reference TRBV18 and TRBJ1-6, is NAGVMQNPRHLVRRRGQEARLRCSPMKGHSHVYWYRQLPEEGLKFMVYLQKENIIDESGMPKERFSAEFPKEGPSILRIQQVVRGDSAAYFCASSLAGDVDSPLHFGNGTRLTVT.

The genes are TRBV4-2 and TRBJ2-4; D is undetermined. This CDR3 comprises 15 residues. Germline values: CDR1 LGHNA, CDR2 YNFKEQ. Trimming cost V 0 bases and J 5 bases, with 11 bases left between them. In DNA form, the CDR3 reads TGTGCCAGCAGCCAAGATCGGGCCCGGGAAAACATTCAGTACTTC. This encodes CASSQDRARENIQYF.

This clonotype was counted at least ten times. The gene calls are TRBV6-5 and TRBJ2-5, with TRBD2 identical over 10 bases. The CDR3 loop spans 13 amino acids. The germline V gene encodes CDR1 MNHEY and CDR2 SVGAGI. V lost 6 bases and J lost 4; bases outside the gene matches: 2. CDR3 in DNA: TGTGCCAGCAGCTCTAGCGGGGGAGAGACCCAGTACTTC. Its translation is CASSSSGGETQYF.

The gene calls are TRBV12-3 or TRBV12-4 and TRBJ1-1; D remains unclear. V was cut by 6 bases and J by 7 bases, with 15 bases left in between. CDR3 length: 13 amino acids. In DNA, the CDR3 is TGTGCCAGCAGCTACGAGCGCTTAAGTGAAGCTTTCTTT. Encoded protein: CASSYERLSEAFF.

The rearrangement uses TRBV4-3 and TRBJ2-6; 8 nucleotides align to TRBD1. This CDR3 has 18 amino acids. V gave up 5 bases and J gave up 0 bases; unmatched junction bases: 9. Germline CDR1 is LGHNA and CDR2 is YSLEER. The DNA of the CDR3 is TGCGCCAGCAGCTCCGAAGGACAGGGACCCTCTGGGGCCAACGTCCTGACTTTC. It specifies CASSSEGQGPSGANVLTF.

This clonotype was detected once. The chain uses TRBV4-2 and TRBJ2-2; 8 bases are a match to TRBD1. The CDR3 covers 17 residues. With 0 bases clipped from V and 7 bases from J, the junction kept 10 bases outside the gene matches. The germline CDR1 and CDR2 sequences are LGHNA and YNFKEQ. The CDR3 bases are TGTGCCAGCAGCCAAGAGGGCCAGGGGGCGTGGGGCGGGGAGCTGTTTTTT. This encodes CASSQEGQGAWGGELFF.